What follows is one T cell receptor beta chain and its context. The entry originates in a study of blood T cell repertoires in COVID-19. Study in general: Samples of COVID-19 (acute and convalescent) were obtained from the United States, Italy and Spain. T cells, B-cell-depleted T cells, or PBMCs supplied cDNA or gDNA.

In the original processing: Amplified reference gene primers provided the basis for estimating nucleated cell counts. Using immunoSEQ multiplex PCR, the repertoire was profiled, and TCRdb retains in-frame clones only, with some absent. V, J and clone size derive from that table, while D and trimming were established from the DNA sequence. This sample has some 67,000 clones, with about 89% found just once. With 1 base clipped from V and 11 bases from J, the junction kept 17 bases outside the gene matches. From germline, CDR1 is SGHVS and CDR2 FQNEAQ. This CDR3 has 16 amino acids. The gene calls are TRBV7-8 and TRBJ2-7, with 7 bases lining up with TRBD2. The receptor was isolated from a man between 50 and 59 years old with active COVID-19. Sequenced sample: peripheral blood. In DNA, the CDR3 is TGTGCCAGCAGCTTAGTGGGACCGGGACTACACCTCCCAAAGTACTTC. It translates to CASSLVGPGLHLPKYF.